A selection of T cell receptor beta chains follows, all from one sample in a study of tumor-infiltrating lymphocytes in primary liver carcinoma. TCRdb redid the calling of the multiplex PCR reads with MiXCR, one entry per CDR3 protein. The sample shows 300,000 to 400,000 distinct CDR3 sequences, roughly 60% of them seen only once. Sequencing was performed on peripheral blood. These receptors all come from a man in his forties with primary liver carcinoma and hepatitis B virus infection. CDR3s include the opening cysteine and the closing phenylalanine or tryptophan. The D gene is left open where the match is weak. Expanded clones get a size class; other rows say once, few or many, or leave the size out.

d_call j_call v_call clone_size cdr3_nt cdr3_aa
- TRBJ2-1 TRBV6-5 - TGTGCCAGCAGTTCCACGCCGACAGGAAGGGAGTCCTTC CASSSTPTGRESF
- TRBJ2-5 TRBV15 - TGTGCCACCAGCAGAGATTGGGCAGAAAAAGAGACCCAGTACTTC CATSRDWAEKETQYF
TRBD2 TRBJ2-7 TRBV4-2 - TGTGCCAGCAGCCAAGGAACTAGCGAATACTACGAGCAGTACTTC CASSQGTSEYYEQYF
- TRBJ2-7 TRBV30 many TGTGCCTGGCAGGGGACCCACTACGAGCAGTACTTC CAWQGTHYEQYF
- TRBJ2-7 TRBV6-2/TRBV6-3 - TGTGCCGGCAGCCGGAAACGGGCATCCTACGAGCAGTACTTC CAGSRKRASYEQYF
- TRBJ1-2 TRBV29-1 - TGCAGCGTCGATCTACTGGGGGAGGATGGCTACACCTTC CSVDLLGEDGYTF
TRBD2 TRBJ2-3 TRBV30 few TGTGCCTGGGACTCTAGCGGGAGACTCACGGGCACAGATACGCAGTATTTT CAWDSSGRLTGTDTQYF
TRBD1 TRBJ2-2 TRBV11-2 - TGTGTTAGCAGCTTGGGACAGGGGAACACCGGGGAGCTGTTTTTT CVSSLGQGNTGELFF
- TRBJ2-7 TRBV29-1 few TGCAGCGCCATGACATCTGGGACCGGCACTCCCTACTATCGGTACTTC CSAMTSGTGTPYYRYF
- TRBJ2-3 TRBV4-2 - TGTGCCAGCAGTCTCGGGCAGGGTAGCAGAGCGGGAGATACGCAGTATTTT CASSLGQGSRAGDTQYF
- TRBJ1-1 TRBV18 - TGTGCCAGCTCACCAATAAACGGGAACACTGAAGCTCTCTTT CASSPINGNTEALF
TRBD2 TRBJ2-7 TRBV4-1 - TGCGCCAGCAACCAAGTCGGACTAGCGGGAGAAGAGCAGTACTTC CASNQVGLAGEEQYF
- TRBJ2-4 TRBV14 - TGTGCCAGTAGCCAGTCGGGGGACATTGAGTACTTC CASSQSGDIEYF
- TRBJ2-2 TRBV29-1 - TGCAACGTTGCAGACACCGGGGAGCTGTGTTTT CNVADTGELCF
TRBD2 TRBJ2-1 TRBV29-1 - TGCAGTGCACCTCTAGCGGGAGCCTACAATGAGCAGTTCTTC CSAPLAGAYNEQFF
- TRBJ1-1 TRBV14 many TGTGCCAGCAGCCTAGGGACGGGGAACACTGAAGCTTTCTTT CASSLGTGNTEAFF
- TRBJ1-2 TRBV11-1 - TGTGCCAGCAGCTTGACAGATGTCTCGTGTGGCTACACCTTC CASSLTDVSCGYTF
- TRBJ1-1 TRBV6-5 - TGTGCCAGCAGTTACTTGGCCCCTGGGGTACGCACTGAATCTTTCTTT CASSYLAPGVRTESFF
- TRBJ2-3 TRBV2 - TGTGCCAGCAGTACTATTGTAGATACGCAGTATTTT CASSTIVDTQYF
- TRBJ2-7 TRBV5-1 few TGCGCCAGCAGCTTGGACCCGGGGAACGAGCAGTACTTC CASSLDPGNEQYF
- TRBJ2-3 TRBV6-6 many TGTGCCAGCAGTTTAAACAGGGACACAGATACGCAGTATTTT CASSLNRDTDTQYF
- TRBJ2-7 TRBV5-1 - TGCGCCAGCAGCTTGAATGCCTACGAGCATTACTTC CASSLNAYEHYF
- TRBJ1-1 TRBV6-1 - TGTGCCAGCAGCCTCTCGGAGAGCCTGGAAGCTTTCTTT CASSLSESLEAFF
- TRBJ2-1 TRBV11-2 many TGTGCCAGCAGGGTAGCAGGCTATGAGCAGTTCTTC CASRVAGYEQFF
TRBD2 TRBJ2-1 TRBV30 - TGTGCCTGGAGTATATCTACTTGCGGGAGGGCTAATGAGCAGTTCTTC CAWSISTCGRANEQFF
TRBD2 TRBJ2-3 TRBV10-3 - TGTGCCTCAGCGGGGTTAAGAAAAACAGATACGCAGTATTTT CASAGLRKTDTQYF
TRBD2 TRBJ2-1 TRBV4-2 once TGTGCCAGCAGCCAAGATCTGGGTCGGGGACTAGCGGCTCATGAGCAGTTCTTC CASSQDLGRGLAAHEQFF
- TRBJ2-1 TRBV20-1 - TGCAGTAGCGTCTCGGGCCTTAGGGATGAGCAGTTCTTC CSSVSGLRDEQFF
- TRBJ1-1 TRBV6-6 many TGTGCCAGCAGACGAGGGGGAGATTGGGACACTGAAGCTTTCTTT CASRRGGDWDTEAFF
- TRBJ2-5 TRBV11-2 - TGTGCCAGCAGCTTAGCAGGGGCGATAGAGACCCAGTACTTC CASSLAGAIETQYF
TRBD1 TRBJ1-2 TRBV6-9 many TGTGCCAGCAGGACTATCCGGGACAGGGAGCCTTCCACCTTC CASRTIRDREPSTF
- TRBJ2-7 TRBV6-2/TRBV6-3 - TGTGCCAGAAGTTACCCGGGACCCACTGGCGAGCAGCACTTC CARSYPGPTGEQHF
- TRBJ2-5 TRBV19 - TGTGCCAGTAGTGCTGGGCAGGGGCGGATGGAGACCCAGTACTTC CASSAGQGRMETQYF
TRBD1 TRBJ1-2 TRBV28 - TGTGCCAGCAGTTTGTATGCACAGGGGAGTGGCTACACCTTC CASSLYAQGSGYTF
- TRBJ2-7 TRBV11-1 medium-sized TGTGCCAGCAGCTCTACCTACGAGCAGTACTTC CASSSTYEQYF